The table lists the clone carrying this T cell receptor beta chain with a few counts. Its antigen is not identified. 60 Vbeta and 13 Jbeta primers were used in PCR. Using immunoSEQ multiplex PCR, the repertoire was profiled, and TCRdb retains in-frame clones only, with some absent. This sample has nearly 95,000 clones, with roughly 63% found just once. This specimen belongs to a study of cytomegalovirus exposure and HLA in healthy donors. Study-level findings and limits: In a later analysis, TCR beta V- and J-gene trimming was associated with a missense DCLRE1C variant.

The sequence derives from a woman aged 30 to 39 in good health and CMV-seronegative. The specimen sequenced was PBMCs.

The CDR3 protein is CASCRDRTAYEQYF. Written as DNA, the CDR3 is TGTGCCAGCTGCAGGGACAGGACCGCCTACGAGCAGTACTTC. The chain links TRBV6-1 to TRBJ2-5; 8 bases fit TRBD1. The better agreement between TRBJ2-7 and the DNA end casts doubt on the J call. This CDR3 contains 14 residues. Per germline, CDR1 MNHNS and CDR2 SASEGT.